These 20 T cell receptor beta chains came from one sample sequenced in a study of beta chain features in type 1 diabetes. Study results and caveats: TCRB CDR3s from Type 1 diabetes patients were moderately but significantly shorter in all four CD4+ subsets.

Every bit of the isolated RNA underwent reverse transcription, so sequencing read expressed TCRB transcripts. Some clones are missing from TCRdb's copy, which holds only in-frame ones; the method was immunoSEQ multiplex PCR. Here the sample spans 300,000 to 350,000 clones, about 14% being singletons. These receptors' targets are unknown. The sample comprised naive CD4+ T cells from blood. These receptor sequences come from a woman aged 18 to 35 with type 1 diabetes.

A few counts support this clone. V is TRBV11-2 and J is TRBJ2-5; D is unresolved. The CDR3 has 14 amino acids. Per germline, CDR1 SGHAT and CDR2 FQNNGV. Deletions cut 3 bases from V and 1 base from J, with 9 bases between. In DNA form, the CDR3 reads TGTGCCAGCAGCTTTCAGCGCGCCCAAGAGACCCAGTACTTC. Translated, it gives CASSFQRAQETQYF.

This clone showed up just a few times. The gene calls are TRBV9 and TRBJ2-7; TRBD1 is a possible D gene (6 bases). The germline V and J ends were trimmed by 4 bases and 2 bases, with 16 bases remaining between them. CDR1 is SGDLS and CDR2 is YYNGEE in the germline V gene. The CDR3 runs 15 residues. The CDR3 sequence is CASSSSTGMAYEQYF. The CDR3 DNA follows: TGTGCCAGCAGCTCTTCGACAGGAATGGCCTACGAGCAGTACTTC.

This chain uses TRBV19 with TRBJ1-2, with 8 bases aligning to TRBD1. From germline, CDR1 is LNHDA and CDR2 SQIVND (reference sequence). The V and J ends lost 5 bases and 4 bases, in that order; junction bases with no gene match: 6. The CDR3 runs 14 residues. The CDR3 sequence: CASSVDRGGYGYTF. Written as DNA, the CDR3 is TGTGCCAGTAGTGTTGACAGGGGCGGCTATGGCTACACCTTC. The entire variable domain, with the rest obtained from reference TRBV19 and TRBJ1-2, is as follows: DGGITQSPKYLFRKEGQNVTLSCEQNLNHDAMYWYRQDPGQGLRLIYYSQIVNDFQKGDIAEGYSVSREKKESFPLTVTSAQKNPTAFYLCASSVDRGGYGYTFGSGTRLTVV.

This clone has a handful of counts. This chain uses TRBV7-9 with TRBJ2-1; TRBD2 matches at 7 bases. J gave up 6 bases and V 6 bases, and 17 bases lay outside the gene matches. Germline assignment: CDR1 SEHNR and CDR2 FQNEAQ (reference sequence). The CDR3 spans 17 residues. The CDR3 loop reads CASRTAVGLPATNEQFF. The CDR3 DNA reads TGTGCCAGCAGAACCGCGGTGGGACTACCGGCCACCAATGAGCAGTTCTTC.

The chain couples TRBV6-5 to TRBJ1-2; 8 positions agree with TRBD1. Germline V gene sequence: CDR1 MNHEY, CDR2 SVGAGI. This CDR3 spans 15 amino acids. V trimming: 1 base; J trimming: 1 base; junction bases outside the gene matches: 2. This CDR3 is CASSYWTGNNYGYTF. CDR3 DNA: TGTGCCAGCAGTTACTGGACAGGGAATAACTATGGCTACACCTTC.

A single count supports this clone. The V gene is TRBV9, the J gene TRBJ2-3, with 7 bases matching TRBD2. This CDR3 has 18 residues. Trimming took 4 bases from V and 4 from J; bases not matched to a gene: 18. The germline CDR1 and CDR2 sequences are SGDLS and YYNGEE. The CDR3 loop reads CASSTYPAGEVAADTQYF. Here the CDR3 DNA reads TGTGCCAGCAGCACATACCCGGCGGGAGAGGTGGCAGCAGATACGCAGTATTTT. The entire variable domain, with the rest obtained from reference TRBV9 and TRBJ2-3, is as follows: DSGVTQTPKHLITATGQRVTLRCSPRSGDLSVYWYQQSLDQGLQFLIQYYNGEERAKGNILERFSAQQFPDLHSELNLSSLELGDSALYFCASSTYPAGEVAADTQYFGPGTRLTVL.

The V gene is TRBV5-1, the J gene TRBJ1-1, with TRBD1 as a possible D gene (5 bases). Germline V gene lookup returns CDR1 SGHRS and CDR2 YFSETQ. The CDR3 runs to 15 residues. V dropped 0 bases and J dropped 6 bases, with 15 bases sitting between them. The CDR3 DNA is TGCGCCAGCAGCTTGGGGTCCCAGGGAGGAGCTGAAGCTTTCTTT. Protein product: CASSLGSQGGAEAFF.

This clone was detected once. The chain has TRBV11-3 and TRBJ2-1; TRBD2 agrees at 11 bases. The germline V gene has CDR1 SGHNT and CDR2 YENEEA. Trimming took 5 bases from V and 3 from J; bases not matched to a gene: 6. This CDR3 region has 16 residues. The CDR3 loop reads CASSPPLAGVYNEQFF. As DNA, the CDR3 is TGTGCCAGCAGCCCCCCACTAGCGGGGGTCTACAATGAGCAGTTCTTC.

The chain combines TRBV5-1 with TRBJ2-5, with a tentative D call TRBD2 (6 bases). The V end was cut by 4 bases, the J end by 5 bases, with 18 bases between. This CDR3 is 15 amino acids long. Per germline, CDR1 SGHRS and CDR2 YFSETQ. CDR3 residues: CASSKGWGELETQYF. The CDR3 bases are TGCGCCAGCAGCAAAGGATGGGGGGAGCTGGAGACCCAGTACTTC.

The chain links TRBV18 to TRBJ2-3, with D perhaps matching TRBD2 (6 bases). The CDR3 is made up of 15 amino acids. Germline CDR1 KGHSH, CDR2 LQKENI. V was shortened by 4 bases and J by 6 bases, with 17 bases between the two germline ends. The CDR3 DNA is TGTGCCAGCTCACACCGGACTCAAGGAGGGGATACGCAGTATTTT. Its protein is CASSHRTQGGDTQYF.

The chain is built from TRBV30 and TRBJ1-5, with a tentative D call TRBD1 (5 bases). CDR3 length: 15 amino acids. Trimming took 4 bases from V and 5 from J, leaving 18 bases between them. The germline gives CDR1 GTSNPN, CDR2 SVGIG (reference sequence). The CDR3 DNA is TGTGCCTGGAATGTACCCGACAGACGACATCAGCCCCAGCATTTT. Translated, it gives CAWNVPDRRHQPQHF.

The chain carries TRBV29-1 and TRBJ2-7; D is uncertain. The V end was cut by 6 bases, the J end by 4 bases, with 13 bases between. Germline-derived CDR1 and CDR2 are SQVTM and ANQGSEA. This CDR3 contains 12 residues. Written as DNA, the CDR3 is TGCAGCGTCGCAAGCGTCTGGTACGAGCAGTACTTC. Its translation: CSVASVWYEQYF.

The chain has TRBV9 and TRBJ2-3; D unresolved. Deletions cut 2 bases from V and 1 base from J, with 11 bases between. The V gene's germline CDR1 is SGDLS and CDR2 YYNGEE. The CDR3 length is 15 residues. The CDR3 DNA sequence: TGTGCCAGCAGCGTTCTCGGCCAGGGCACAGATACGCAGTATTTT. The encoded protein is CASSVLGQGTDTQYF.

This clone was counted a few times. Other DNA sequences from this sample encode an identical CDR3 as well. CDR3 in amino acids: CASSSAGGSNQPQHF. The CDR3 bases are TGTGCCAGCAGCTCAGCGGGGGGCAGCAATCAGCCCCAGCATTTT. This chain links TRBV28 with TRBJ1-5; possibly TRBD1 for D (6 bases). Trimming took off 6 bases at V and 1 base at J, with 13 bases between the two ends. Germline lookup yields CDR1 MDHEN and CDR2 SYDVKM. The CDR3 has 15 residues.

The CDR3 DNA sequence: TGTGCCAGCAGCTTAGAGGTTAGGGCTAGCGGGAGGCCAGATACGCAGTATTTT. It codes for CASSLEVRASGRPDTQYF. This chain uses TRBV7-8 with TRBJ2-3, with 11 bases fitting TRBD2. The CDR3 consists of 18 residues. V was pared by 1 base and J by 4 bases, with 10 bases of the junction left unmatched. CDR1 SGHVS and CDR2 FQNEAQ come from the germline V gene.

The table lists this clone with a few counts. Other DNA sequences in this specimen translate into the identical CDR3. In DNA, the CDR3 is TGCGCCAGCAGCTTCGGGAGAGAGAACACTGAAGCTTTCTTT. This translates into CASSFGRENTEAFF. The rearrangement uses TRBV5-1 and TRBJ1-1; no firm D call. Germline V gene lookup returns CDR1 SGHRS and CDR2 YFSETQ. This CDR3 contains 14 residues. V was clipped by 2 bases and J by 1 base, with 9 bases between them.

The chain carries TRBV21-1 and TRBJ2-7; TRBD2 is taken as the D call from the table, unchecked against the DNA. TRBV21-1 is annotated as a pseudogene. The CDR3 totals 17 residues. The CDR3 DNA sequence: TGTGCCAGCGAGCGGGGCCCAAACGTTCCCGTGATCTACGAGCAGTACGTC. Translating it yields CASERGPNVPVIYEQYV.

This clone has only a few counts. The chain carries TRBV7-2 and TRBJ2-7; perhaps TRBD1 as D (5 bases). The V gene lost 4 bases and the J gene lost 5 bases, with 12 bases spanning the gap. This CDR3 has 13 residues. Germline CDR1 reads SGHTA; CDR2 reads FQGNSA. The CDR3 protein is CASSSIRVNEQYV. The DNA for the CDR3 is TGTGCCAGCAGCTCCATCAGGGTGAACGAGCAGTACGTC.

There are a few counts of this clone. The chain couples TRBV30 to TRBJ1-5; 8 nucleotides agree with TRBD1. Germline loops: CDR1 GTSNPN, CDR2 SVGIG (reference sequence). V shed 7 bases, J shed 2 bases, and the junction held 7 bases outside the gene matches. This CDR3 spans 14 amino acids. The CDR3 loop reads CAFTGTGGNQPQHF. The CDR3 bases are TGTGCCTTCACCGGGACAGGTGGCAATCAGCCCCAGCATTTT.

The chain joins TRBV19 to TRBJ1-2; the D is unclear. Trimming shortened V by 8 bases and J by 6 bases, and 7 bases separated the two germline ends. The CDR3 runs 10 residues. In germline, CDR1 is LNHDA, CDR2 SQIVND (reference sequence). CDR3 sequence: CASRSDGYTF. Here the CDR3 DNA reads TGTGCCAGTCGCAGCGATGGCTACACCTTC.